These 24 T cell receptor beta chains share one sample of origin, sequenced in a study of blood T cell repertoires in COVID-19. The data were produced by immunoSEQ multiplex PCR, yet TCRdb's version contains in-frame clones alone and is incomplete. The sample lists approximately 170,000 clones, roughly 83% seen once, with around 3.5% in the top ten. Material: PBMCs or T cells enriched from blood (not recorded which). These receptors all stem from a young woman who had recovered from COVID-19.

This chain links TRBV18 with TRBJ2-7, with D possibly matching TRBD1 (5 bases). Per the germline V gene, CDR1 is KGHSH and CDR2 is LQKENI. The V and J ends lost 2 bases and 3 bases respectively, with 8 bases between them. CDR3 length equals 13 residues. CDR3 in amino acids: CASSPADNYEQYV. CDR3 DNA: TGTGCCAGCTCACCAGCGGACAACTACGAGCAGTACGTC.

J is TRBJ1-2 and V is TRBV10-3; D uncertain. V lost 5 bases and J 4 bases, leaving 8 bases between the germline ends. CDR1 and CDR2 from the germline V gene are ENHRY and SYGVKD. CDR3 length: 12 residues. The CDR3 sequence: CAISLTTYGYTF. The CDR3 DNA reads TGTGCCATCAGTCTGACAACCTATGGCTACACCTTC.

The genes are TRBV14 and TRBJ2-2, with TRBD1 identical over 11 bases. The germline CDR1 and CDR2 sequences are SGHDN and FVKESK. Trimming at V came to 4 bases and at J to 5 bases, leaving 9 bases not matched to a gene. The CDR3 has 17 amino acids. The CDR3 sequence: CASSPTDRGRGTGELFF. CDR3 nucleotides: TGTGCCAGCAGCCCAACGGACAGGGGGCGGGGAACCGGGGAGCTGTTTTTT.

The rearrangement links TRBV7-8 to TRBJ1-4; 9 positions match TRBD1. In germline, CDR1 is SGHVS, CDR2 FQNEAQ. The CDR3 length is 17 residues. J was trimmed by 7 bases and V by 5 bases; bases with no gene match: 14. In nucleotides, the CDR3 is TGTGCCAGCAGCGTCTCCTTACCGGGACAGGGTGGTGAAAAACTGTTTTTT. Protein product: CASSVSLPGQGGEKLFF. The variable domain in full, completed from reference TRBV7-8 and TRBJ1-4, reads GAGVSQSPRYKVAKRGQDVALRCDPISGHVSLFWYQQALGQGPEFLTYFQNEAQLDKSGLPSDRFFAERPEGSVSTLKIQRTQQEDSAVYLCASSVSLPGQGGEKLFFGSGTQLSVL.

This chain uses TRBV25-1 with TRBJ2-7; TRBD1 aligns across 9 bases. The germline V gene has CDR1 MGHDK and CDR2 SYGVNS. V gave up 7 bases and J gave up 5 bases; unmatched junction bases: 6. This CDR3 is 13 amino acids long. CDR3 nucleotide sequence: TGTGCCAGCATCGGGACAGGGAGGAACGAGCAGTACTTC. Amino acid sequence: CASIGTGRNEQYF.

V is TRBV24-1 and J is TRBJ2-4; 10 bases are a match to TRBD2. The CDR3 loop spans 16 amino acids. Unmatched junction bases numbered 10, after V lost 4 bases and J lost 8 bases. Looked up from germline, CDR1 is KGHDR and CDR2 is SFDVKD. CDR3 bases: TGTGCCACCAGTGACAACCAACGGACTAGCGGAGACATTCAGTACTTC. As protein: CATSDNQRTSGDIQYF.

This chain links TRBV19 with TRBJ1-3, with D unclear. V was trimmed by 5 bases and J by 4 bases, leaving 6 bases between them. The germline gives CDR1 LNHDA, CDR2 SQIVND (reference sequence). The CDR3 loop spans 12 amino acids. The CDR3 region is CASSVQGNTIYF. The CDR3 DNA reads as TGTGCCAGTAGTGTACAAGGAAACACCATATATTTT.

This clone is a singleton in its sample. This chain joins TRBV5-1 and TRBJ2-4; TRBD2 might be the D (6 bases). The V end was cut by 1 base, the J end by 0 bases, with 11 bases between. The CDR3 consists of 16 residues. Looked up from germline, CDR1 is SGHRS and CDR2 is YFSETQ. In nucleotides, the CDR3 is TGCGCCAGCAGCTTGACCGGAGGGCTAGCCAAAAACATTCAGTACTTC. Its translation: CASSLTGGLAKNIQYF.

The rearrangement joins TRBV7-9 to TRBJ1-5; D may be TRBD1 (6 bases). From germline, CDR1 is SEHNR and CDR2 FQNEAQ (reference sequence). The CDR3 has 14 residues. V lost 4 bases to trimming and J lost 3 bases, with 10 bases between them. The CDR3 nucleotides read TGTGCCAGCAGCTCGAACAGGGTCAATCAGCCCCAGCATTTT. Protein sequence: CASSSNRVNQPQHF.

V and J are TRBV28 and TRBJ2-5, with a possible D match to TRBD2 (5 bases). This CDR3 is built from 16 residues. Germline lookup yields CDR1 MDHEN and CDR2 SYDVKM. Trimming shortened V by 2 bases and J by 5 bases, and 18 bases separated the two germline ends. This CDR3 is CASSLRLAPRTETQYF. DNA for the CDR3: TGTGCCAGCAGTTTAAGGCTAGCTCCAAGAACGGAGACCCAGTACTTC.

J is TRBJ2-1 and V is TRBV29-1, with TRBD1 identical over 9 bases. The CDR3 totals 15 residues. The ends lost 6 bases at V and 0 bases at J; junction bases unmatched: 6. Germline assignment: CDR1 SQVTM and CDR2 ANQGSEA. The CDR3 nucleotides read TGCAGCGTCCCGGGACAGGGACCCTCCTACAATGAGCAGTTCTTC. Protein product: CSVPGQGPSYNEQFF.

CDR3: CASSLGPGGPYEQYV. The CDR3 DNA reads TGTGCCAGCAGCTTAGGTCCGGGGGGGCCTTACGAGCAGTACGTC. V and J are TRBV7-2 and TRBJ2-7, with 8 bases lining up with TRBD2. The CDR3 runs to 15 residues. The V and J ends lost 1 base and 4 bases, in that order; junction bases with no gene match: 6. The germline CDR1 and CDR2 sequences are SGHTA and FQGNSA.

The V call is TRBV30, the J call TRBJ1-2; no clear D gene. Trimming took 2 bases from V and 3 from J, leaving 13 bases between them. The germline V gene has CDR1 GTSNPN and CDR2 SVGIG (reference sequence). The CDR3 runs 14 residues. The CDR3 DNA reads TGTGCCTGGAGTTGGACTACGGACTACTATGGCTACACCTTC. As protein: CAWSWTTDYYGYTF.

CDR3 nucleotide sequence: TGTGCCAGCAGCCCTTCGGGACAGGTCTATGGCTACACCTTC. Encoded protein: CASSPSGQVYGYTF. The chain joins TRBV2 to TRBJ1-2, with TRBD1 identical over 8 bases. V was pared by 6 bases and J by 4 bases, with 7 bases of the junction left unmatched. This CDR3 comprises 14 residues. The V gene's germline CDR1 is SNHLY and CDR2 FYNNEI.

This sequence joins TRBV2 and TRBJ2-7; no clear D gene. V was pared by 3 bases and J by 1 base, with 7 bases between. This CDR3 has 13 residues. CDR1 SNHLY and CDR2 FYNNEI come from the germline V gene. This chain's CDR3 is CASSDGASYEQYF. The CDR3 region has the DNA TGTGCCAGCAGTGATGGAGCATCCTACGAGCAGTACTTC.

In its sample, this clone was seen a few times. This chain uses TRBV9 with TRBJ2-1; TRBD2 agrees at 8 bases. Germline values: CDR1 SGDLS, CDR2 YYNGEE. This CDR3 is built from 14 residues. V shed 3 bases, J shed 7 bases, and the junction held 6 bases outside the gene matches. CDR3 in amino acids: CASSAGTRGNEQFF. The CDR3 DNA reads TGTGCCAGCAGCGCCGGGACTAGGGGGAATGAGCAGTTCTTC.

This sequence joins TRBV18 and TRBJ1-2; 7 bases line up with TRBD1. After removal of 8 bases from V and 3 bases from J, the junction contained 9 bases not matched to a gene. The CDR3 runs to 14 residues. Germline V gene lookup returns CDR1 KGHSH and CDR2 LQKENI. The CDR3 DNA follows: TGTGCCAGCCAATACAGGGGTATGGACTATGGCTACACCTTC. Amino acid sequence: CASQYRGMDYGYTF.

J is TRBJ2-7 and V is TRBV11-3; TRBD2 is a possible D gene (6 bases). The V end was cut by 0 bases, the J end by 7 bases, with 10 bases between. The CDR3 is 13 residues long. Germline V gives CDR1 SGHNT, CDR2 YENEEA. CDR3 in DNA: TGTGCCAGCAGCTTAGAAGGAGGGAGAGAGCAGTACTTC. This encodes CASSLEGGREQYF.

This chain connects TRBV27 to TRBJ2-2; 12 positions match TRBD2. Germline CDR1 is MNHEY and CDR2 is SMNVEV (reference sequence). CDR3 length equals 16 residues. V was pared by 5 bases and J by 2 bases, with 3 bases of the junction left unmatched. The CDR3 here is CASSRLAGANTGELFF. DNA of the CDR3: TGTGCCAGCAGTCGACTAGCGGGGGCTAACACCGGGGAGCTGTTTTTT.

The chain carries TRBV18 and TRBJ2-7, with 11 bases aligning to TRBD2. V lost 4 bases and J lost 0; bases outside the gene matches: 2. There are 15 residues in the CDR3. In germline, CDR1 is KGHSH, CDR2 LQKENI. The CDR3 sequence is CASSLGTSGSYEQYV. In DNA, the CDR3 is TGTGCCAGCTCACTCGGGACTAGCGGCTCCTACGAGCAGTACGTC.

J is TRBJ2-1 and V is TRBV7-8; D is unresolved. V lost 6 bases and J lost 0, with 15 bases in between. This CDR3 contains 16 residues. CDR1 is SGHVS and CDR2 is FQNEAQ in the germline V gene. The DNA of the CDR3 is TGTGCCAGCAGGGTAGCTCCGACGGGCTCCTACAATGAGCAGTTCTTC. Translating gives CASRVAPTGSYNEQFF.

CDR3: CASSDSTGGETGELFF. The CDR3 DNA reads as TGTGCCAGCAGTGACTCGACAGGGGGAGAAACCGGGGAGCTGTTTTTT. This chain joins TRBV6-4 and TRBJ2-2, with 9 bases fitting TRBD1. V was clipped by 0 bases and J by 5 bases; unmatched bases: 4. This CDR3 is built from 16 residues. Germline loops: CDR1 MRHNA, CDR2 SNTAGT.

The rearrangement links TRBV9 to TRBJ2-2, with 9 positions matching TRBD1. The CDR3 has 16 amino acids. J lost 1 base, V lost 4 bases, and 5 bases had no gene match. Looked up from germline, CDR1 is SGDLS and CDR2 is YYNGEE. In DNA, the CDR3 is TGTGCCAGCAGCCTAGCGGACAGGGGGAACACCGGGGAGCTGTTTTTT. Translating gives CASSLADRGNTGELFF.

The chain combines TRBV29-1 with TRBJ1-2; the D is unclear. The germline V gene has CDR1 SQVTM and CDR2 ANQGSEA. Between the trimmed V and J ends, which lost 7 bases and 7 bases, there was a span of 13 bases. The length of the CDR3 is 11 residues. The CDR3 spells CSGTGPRGYTF. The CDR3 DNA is TGCAGCGGGACTGGGCCGCGTGGCTACACCTTC. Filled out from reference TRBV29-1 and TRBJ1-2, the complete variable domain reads SAVISQKPSRDICQRGTSLTIQCQVDSQVTMMFWYRQQPGQSLTLIATANQGSEATYESGFVIDKFPISRPNLTFSTLTVSNMSPEDSSIYLCSGTGPRGYTFGSGTRLTVV.